This T cell receptor (beta chain) is from a study of regulatory T cells in long-lasting Graves disease. Study-wide results and limits: New patients shared some 970 public clonotypes, fewer than the 2,500 to 3,000 shared by persistent patients.

This clonotype was recorded only once. The antigen remains undetermined. Time point described: persistent/refractory GD, antithyroid drugs over 5 years with positive TRAb. Following extraction of RNA from PBMCs, that RNA was used to make the TCR library. The CDR3 is 14 amino acids. CDR1 and CDR2 (germline): LNHNV, YYDKDF (reference sequence). V dropped 0 bases and J dropped 2 bases, with 6 bases sitting between them. For TCR beta, libraries came from iRepertoire HTBI primers and Arm-PCR of CDR3 regions. TCRdb fed the multiplex PCR reads into MiXCR, producing one record per CDR3 protein. This sample has 650,000 to 700,000 distinct CDR3 sequences, with about 32% found just once.

V gene TRBV15 combines with J gene TRBJ2-3; D gene ambiguous. The sample in question was peripheral blood mononuclear cells (PBMCs), obtained when the disease was refractory, from a patient treated with antithyroid drugs. This receptor was obtained from a female donor with Graves disease. The CDR3 nucleotides are TGTGCCACCAGCAGAGATAGAGCCACAGATACGCAGTATTTT. This codes for CATSRDRATDTQYF.